The T cell receptor (beta chain) under discussion was sequenced for a study of radiation and T cells in renal cell carcinoma. The repertoire was sequenced with immunoSEQ multiplex PCR; TCRdb's copy has only in-frame clones and lacks some. The sample shows approximately 80,000 clones, 70% to 90% of them seen only once. The study, taken as a whole, reports: Top tumor clonotypes rose in blood 2 weeks post-radiation, then contracted.

Stated time point: blood 4 weeks post-SBRT, at nephrectomy. Stated treatment: 15 Gy SBRT to primary tumor, nephrectomy 4 weeks later. Blood was sampled at baseline, 2 weeks and 4 weeks after SBRT. Clear cell pathology was present in this patient's renal cell carcinoma. Remarks on this clone: What it binds is unknown.

This TCR came from a woman in her 70s with renal cell carcinoma. The sample here was blood, taken from a patient whose treatment included radiotherapy and nephrectomy.

CDR3 amino acids: CASSYGTGGWGTEAFF. The CDR3 DNA is TGTGCCAGCAGTTACGGGACAGGGGGCTGGGGCACTGAAGCTTTCTTT. The gene calls are TRBV6-5 and TRBJ1-1, with 12 bases that match TRBD1. Germline CDR1 reads MNHEY; CDR2 reads SVGAGI. V lost 2 bases, J lost 4 bases, and 5 bases stayed unmatched. This CDR3 region has 16 residues.